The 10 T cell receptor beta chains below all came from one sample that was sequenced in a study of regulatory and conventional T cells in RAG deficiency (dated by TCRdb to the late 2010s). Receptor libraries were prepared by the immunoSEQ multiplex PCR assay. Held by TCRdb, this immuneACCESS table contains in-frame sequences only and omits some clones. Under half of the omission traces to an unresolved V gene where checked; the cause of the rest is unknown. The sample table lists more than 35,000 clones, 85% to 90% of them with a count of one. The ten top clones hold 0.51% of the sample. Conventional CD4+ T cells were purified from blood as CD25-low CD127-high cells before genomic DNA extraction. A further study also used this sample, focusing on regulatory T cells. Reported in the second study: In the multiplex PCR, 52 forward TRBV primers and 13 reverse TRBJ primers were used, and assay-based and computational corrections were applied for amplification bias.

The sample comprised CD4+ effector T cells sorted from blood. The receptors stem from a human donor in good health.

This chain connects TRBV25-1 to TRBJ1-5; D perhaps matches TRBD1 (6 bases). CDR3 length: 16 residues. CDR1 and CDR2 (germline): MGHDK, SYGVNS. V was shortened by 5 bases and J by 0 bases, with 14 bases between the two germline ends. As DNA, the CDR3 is TGTGCCAGCAGTCCAAGAGGGGGGGATAGCAATCAGCCCCAGCATTTT. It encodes CASSPRGGDSNQPQHF.

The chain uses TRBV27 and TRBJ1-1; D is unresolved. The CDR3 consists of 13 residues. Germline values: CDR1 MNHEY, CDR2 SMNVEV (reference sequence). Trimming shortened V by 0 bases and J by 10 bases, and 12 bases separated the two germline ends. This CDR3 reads CASSLSENTRAFF. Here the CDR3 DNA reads TGTGCCAGCAGTTTATCGGAAAACACTAGAGCTTTCTTT.

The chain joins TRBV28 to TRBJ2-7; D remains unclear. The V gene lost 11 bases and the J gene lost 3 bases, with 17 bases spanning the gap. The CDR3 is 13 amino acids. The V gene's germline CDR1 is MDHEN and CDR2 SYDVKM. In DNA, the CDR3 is TGTGCCGGCGATTCCTACCCCCGCTACGAGCAGTACTTC. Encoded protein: CAGDSYPRYEQYF.

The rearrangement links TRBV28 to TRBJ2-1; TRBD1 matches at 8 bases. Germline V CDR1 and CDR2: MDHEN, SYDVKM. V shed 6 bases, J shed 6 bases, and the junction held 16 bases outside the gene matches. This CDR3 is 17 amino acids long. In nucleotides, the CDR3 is TGTGCCAGCAGGGTTAAACGGGACAGGAATCCCCTCAATGAGCAGTTCTTC. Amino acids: CASRVKRDRNPLNEQFF.

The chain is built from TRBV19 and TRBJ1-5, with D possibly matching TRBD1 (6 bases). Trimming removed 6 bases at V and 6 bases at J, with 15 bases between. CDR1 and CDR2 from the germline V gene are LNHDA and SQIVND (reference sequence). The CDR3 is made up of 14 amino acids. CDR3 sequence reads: CASRETGGVQPQHF. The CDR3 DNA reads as TGTGCCAGTAGGGAGACAGGAGGTGTTCAGCCCCAGCATTTT.

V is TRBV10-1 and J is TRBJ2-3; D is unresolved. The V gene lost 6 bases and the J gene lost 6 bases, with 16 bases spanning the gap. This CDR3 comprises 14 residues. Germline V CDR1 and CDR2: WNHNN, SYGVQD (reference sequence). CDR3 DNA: TGCGCCAGCAGGGCAGGTTGGGGTCCGGATACGCAGTATTTT. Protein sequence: CASRAGWGPDTQYF.

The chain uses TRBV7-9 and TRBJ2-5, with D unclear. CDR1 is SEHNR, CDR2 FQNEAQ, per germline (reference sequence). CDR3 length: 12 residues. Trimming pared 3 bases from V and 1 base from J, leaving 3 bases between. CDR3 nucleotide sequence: TGTGCCAGCAGCTTTTCCCAAGAGACCCAGTACTTC. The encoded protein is CASSFSQETQYF.

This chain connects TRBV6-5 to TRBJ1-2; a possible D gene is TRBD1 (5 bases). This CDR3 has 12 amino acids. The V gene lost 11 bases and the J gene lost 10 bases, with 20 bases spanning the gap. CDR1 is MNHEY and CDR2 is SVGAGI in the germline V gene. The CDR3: CAVGPGGGDYTF. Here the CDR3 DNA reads TGTGCCGTTGGACCCGGGGGAGGGGACTACACCTTC.

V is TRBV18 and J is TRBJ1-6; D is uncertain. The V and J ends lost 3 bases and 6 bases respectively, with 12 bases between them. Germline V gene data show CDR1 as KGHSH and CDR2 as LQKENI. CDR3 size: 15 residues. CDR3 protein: CASSPLAHFNSPLHF. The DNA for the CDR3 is TGTGCCAGCTCACCGCTGGCCCACTTTAATTCACCCCTCCACTTT.

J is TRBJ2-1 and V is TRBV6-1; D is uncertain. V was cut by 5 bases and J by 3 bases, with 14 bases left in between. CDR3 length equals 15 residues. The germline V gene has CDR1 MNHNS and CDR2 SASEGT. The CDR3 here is CASSSSRWGYNEQFF. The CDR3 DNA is TGTGCCAGCAGTTCCAGCAGGTGGGGCTACAATGAGCAGTTCTTC.